The 6 T cell receptor beta chains below come from one sample, sequenced in a study of control samples from healthy donors and cancer patients. This table comes from immunoSEQ multiplex PCR, and its TCRdb copy is limited to in-frame clones, with some not included. The sample lists around 190,000 clones; around 90% were seen once. The sequenced sample consisted of blood. Receptors originate from a woman aged 50 to 60 in good health.

The chain uses TRBV28 and TRBJ1-5; 7 bases line up with TRBD1. This CDR3 spans 12 amino acids. Trimming cost V 7 bases and J 7 bases; bases outside gene matches: 4. Germline values: CDR1 MDHEN, CDR2 SYDVKM. CDR3 bases: TGTGCCAGCACCCAGGGGGGGCAGCCCCAGCATTTT. It translates to CASTQGGQPQHF.

The chain couples TRBV5-5 to TRBJ1-2, with D possibly being TRBD1 (5 bases). The CDR3 covers 15 residues. The V end lost 0 bases, the J end lost 4 bases, and 13 bases lay between the germline ends. The germline V gene has CDR1 SGHKS and CDR2 YYEKEE (reference sequence). The CDR3 protein is CASSLVGGVVYGYTF. The DNA for the CDR3 is TGTGCCAGCAGCTTGGTCGGGGGGGTAGTCTATGGCTACACCTTC.

The chain links TRBV9 to TRBJ2-5; no firm D call. Germline V gives CDR1 SGDLS, CDR2 YYNGEE. V was pared by 1 base and J by 1 base, with 17 bases between. The CDR3 has 17 amino acids. CDR3 sequence: CASSVMTGSFGQETQYF. The CDR3 DNA reads as TGTGCCAGCAGCGTAATGACTGGCAGCTTCGGCCAAGAGACCCAGTACTTC.

The chain employs TRBV6-1 and TRBJ2-1, with 11 bases that match TRBD2. Unmatched junction bases numbered 5, after V lost 2 bases and J lost 5 bases. The CDR3 has 16 residues. Germline V CDR1 and CDR2: MNHNS, SASEGT. The CDR3 region is CASSERASGGNNEQFF. CDR3 in DNA: TGTGCCAGCAGTGAAAGGGCTAGCGGGGGGAACAATGAGCAGTTCTTC.

This CDR3 is CASSRTYSYEQYF. In DNA, the CDR3 is TGTGCCAGCAGCCGGACTTATTCCTACGAGCAGTACTTC. This sequence joins TRBV6-2 or TRBV6-3 and TRBJ2-7, with D perhaps TRBD2 (5 bases). The CDR3 has 13 amino acids. V lost 6 bases to trimming and J lost 1 base, with 10 bases between them. Germline V gene lookup returns CDR1 MNHEY and CDR2 SVGEGT.

This rearrangement joins TRBV4-3 to TRBJ2-3; tentatively, D is TRBD2 (6 bases). V was pared by 5 bases and J by 6 bases, with 12 bases between. Germline V gene sequence: CDR1 LGHNA, CDR2 YSLEER. The CDR3 sequence is 13 residues long. Here the CDR3 reads CASSMRGADTQYF. CDR3 DNA: TGCGCCAGCAGCATGCGGGGTGCGGATACGCAGTATTTT.